Here is one TCR beta chain with its context. The PCR had 60 Vbeta and 13 Jbeta primers. Data came from immunoSEQ multiplex PCR; TCRdb stores just in-frame clones and leaves some out. This sample has approximately 160,000 clones, with approximately 71% found just once. This record comes from a study of cytomegalovirus exposure and HLA in healthy donors. The CDR3 extends over 15 amino acids. Germline loops: CDR1 SNHLY, CDR2 FYNNEI. The V and J ends lost 5 bases and 2 bases, in that order; junction bases with no gene match: 1. The chain is built from TRBV2 and TRBJ2-1; 12 positions match TRBD2. The material sequenced was PBMCs. The source is a woman between 18 and 29 years old in good health and CMV-seropositive. The CDR3 is CASSPSGGAYNEQFF. The CDR3 DNA is TGTGCCAGCAGTCCTAGCGGGGGGGCCTACAATGAGCAGTTCTTC.